The present T cell receptor (beta chain) was sequenced within a study of shared clonotypes between healthy human individuals. Whole-study findings and limits: Estimated clonotype richness was generally higher in naive than memory subsets.

This clone occurred a few times. The antigen is not known. The repertoire was sequenced with immunoSEQ multiplex PCR; TCRdb's copy has only in-frame clones and lacks some. The sample records more than 2 million clones, roughly 95% being singletons. The CD4+ fraction was divided into a CD45RA+ naive subset and a CD45RA-negative memory subset. This CDR3 has 13 amino acids. Germline CDR1 and CDR2: WNHNN and SYGVQD (reference sequence). The germline V and J ends were trimmed by 7 bases and 7 bases, with 16 bases remaining between them. The sequence was obtained from a man aged 18 to 30 in good health. The sequenced material came from naive CD4+ T cells sorted from blood. Subset of the sample: CD45RA+ positively selected. The V gene is TRBV10-1, the J gene TRBJ1-1; D remains ambiguous. The CDR3: CASTPGPGVEAFF. The CDR3 bases are TGCGCCAGCACCCCCGGCCCCGGGGTTGAAGCTTTCTTT.